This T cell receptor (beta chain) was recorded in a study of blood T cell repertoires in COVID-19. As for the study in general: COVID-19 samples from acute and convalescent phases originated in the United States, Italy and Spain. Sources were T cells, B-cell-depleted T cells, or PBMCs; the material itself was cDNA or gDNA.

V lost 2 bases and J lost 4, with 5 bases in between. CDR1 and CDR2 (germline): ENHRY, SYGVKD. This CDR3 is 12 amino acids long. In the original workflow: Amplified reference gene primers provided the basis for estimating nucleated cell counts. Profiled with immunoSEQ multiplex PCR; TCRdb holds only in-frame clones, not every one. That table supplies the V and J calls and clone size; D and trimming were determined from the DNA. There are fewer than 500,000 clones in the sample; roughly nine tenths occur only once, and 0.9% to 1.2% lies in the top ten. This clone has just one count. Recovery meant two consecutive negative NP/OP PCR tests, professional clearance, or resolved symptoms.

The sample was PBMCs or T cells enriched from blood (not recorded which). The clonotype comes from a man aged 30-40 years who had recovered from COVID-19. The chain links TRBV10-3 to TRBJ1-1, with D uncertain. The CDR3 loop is CAISEMSTEAFF. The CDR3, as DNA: TGTGCCATCAGTGAGATGAGCACTGAAGCTTTCTTT.